This T cell receptor (beta chain) stems from a study of blood T cell repertoires in COVID-19. Whole-study context: Some COVID-19 samples were acute and others convalescent; all came from the United States, Italy and Spain. From T cells, B-cell-depleted T cells, or PBMCs came the material, which was cDNA or gDNA.

Authors' data handling: Estimation of nucleated cell counts relied on the amplification of reference gene primers. Assay used: immunoSEQ multiplex PCR; TCRdb lists only in-frame clones, some missing. The V and J calls and clone size are taken from that table; D and trimming were inferred from the DNA. Among under 150,000 clones listed, 85% to 90% were seen once. Per germline, CDR1 MNHNY and CDR2 SVGAGI (reference sequence). V gave up 5 bases and J gave up 5 bases; unmatched junction bases: 14. This CDR3 is 19 amino acids long. The TCR comes from a human donor in a cohort sampled during active COVID-19. The sequenced sample consisted of peripheral blood. This chain links TRBV6-6 with TRBJ2-1, with 14 bases identical to TRBD2. The CDR3 loop reads CASSPLGLAGGPFDNEQFF. CDR3 DNA sequence: TGTGCCAGCAGTCCCCTAGGACTAGCGGGAGGACCTTTCGACAATGAGCAGTTCTTC.